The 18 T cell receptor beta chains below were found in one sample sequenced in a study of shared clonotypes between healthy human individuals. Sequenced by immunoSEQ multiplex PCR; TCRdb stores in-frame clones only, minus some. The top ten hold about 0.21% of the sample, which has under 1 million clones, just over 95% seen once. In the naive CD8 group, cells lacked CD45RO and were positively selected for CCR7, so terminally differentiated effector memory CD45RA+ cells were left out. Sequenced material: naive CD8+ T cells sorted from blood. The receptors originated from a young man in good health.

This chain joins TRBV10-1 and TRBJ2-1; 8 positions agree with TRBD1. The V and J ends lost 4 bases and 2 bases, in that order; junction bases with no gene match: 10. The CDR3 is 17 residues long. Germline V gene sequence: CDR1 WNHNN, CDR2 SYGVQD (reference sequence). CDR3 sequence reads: CASSARTGLATYNEQFF. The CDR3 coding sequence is TGCGCCAGCAGTGCGCGGACAGGGCTAGCGACCTACAATGAGCAGTTCTTC.

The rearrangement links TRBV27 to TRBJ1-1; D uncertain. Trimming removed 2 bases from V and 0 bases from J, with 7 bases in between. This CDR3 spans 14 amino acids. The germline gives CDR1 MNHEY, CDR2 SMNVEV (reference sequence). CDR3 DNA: TGTGCCAGCAGTTTAGTAGCGATGAACACTGAAGCTTTCTTT. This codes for CASSLVAMNTEAFF.

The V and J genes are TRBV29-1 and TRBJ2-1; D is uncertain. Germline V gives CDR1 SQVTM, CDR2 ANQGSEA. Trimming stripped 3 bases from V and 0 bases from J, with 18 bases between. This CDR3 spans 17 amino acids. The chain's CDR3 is CSVEVDWPRSSYNEQFF. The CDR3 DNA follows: TGCAGCGTTGAGGTTGATTGGCCGAGAAGCTCCTACAATGAGCAGTTCTTC.

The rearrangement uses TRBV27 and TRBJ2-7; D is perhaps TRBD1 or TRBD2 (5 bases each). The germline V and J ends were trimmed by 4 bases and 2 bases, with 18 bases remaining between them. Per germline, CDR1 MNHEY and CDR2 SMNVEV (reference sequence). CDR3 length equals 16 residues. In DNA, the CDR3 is TGTGCCAGCAGTTCCGTTCCCGGGACGGCTCCCTACGAGCAGTACTTC. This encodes CASSSVPGTAPYEQYF.

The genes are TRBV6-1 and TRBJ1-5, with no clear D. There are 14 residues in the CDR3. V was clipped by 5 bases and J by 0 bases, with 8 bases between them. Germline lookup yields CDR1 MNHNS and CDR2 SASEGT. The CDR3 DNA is TGTGCCAGCAGTCAGGACTATAGCAATCAGCCCCAGCATTTT. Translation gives CASSQDYSNQPQHF.

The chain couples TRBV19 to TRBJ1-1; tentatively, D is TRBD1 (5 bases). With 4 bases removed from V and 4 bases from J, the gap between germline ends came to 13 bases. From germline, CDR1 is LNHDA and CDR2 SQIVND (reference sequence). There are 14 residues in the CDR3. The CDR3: CASSNKWGGTEAFF. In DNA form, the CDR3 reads TGTGCCAGTAGTAACAAGTGGGGCGGCACTGAAGCTTTCTTT.

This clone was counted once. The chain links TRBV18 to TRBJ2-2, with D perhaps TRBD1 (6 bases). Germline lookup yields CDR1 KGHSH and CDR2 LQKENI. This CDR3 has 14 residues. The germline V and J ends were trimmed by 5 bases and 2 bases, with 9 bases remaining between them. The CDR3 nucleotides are TGTGCCAGCTCAGGACAGCCCAACACCGGGGAGCTGTTTTTT. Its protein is CASSGQPNTGELFF.

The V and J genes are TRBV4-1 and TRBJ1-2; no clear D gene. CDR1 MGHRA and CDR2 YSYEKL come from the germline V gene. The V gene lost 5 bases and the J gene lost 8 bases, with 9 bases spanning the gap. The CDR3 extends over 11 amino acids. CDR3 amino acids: CASSGMYGYTF. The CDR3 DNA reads TGCGCCAGCAGCGGGATGTACGGCTACACCTTC.

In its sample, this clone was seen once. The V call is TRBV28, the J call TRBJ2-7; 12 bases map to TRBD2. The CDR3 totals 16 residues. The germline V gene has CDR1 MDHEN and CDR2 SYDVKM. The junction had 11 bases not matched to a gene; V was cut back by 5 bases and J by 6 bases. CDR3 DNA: TGTGCCAGCAGTCCAGGGGTTTCACTAGCGGGAGGCGAGCAGTACTTC. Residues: CASSPGVSLAGGEQYF.

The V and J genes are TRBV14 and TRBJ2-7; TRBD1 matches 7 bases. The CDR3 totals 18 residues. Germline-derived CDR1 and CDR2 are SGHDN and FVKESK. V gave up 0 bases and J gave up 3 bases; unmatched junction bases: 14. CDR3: CASSQETDWDSPNYEQYF. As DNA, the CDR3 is TGTGCCAGCAGCCAAGAGACAGATTGGGACAGCCCCAACTACGAGCAGTACTTC.

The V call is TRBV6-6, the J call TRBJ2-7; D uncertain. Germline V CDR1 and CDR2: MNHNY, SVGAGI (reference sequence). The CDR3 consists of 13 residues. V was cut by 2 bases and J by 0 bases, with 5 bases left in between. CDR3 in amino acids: CASSYVDSYEQYF. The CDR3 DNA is TGTGCCAGCAGTTACGTAGACTCCTACGAGCAGTACTTC.

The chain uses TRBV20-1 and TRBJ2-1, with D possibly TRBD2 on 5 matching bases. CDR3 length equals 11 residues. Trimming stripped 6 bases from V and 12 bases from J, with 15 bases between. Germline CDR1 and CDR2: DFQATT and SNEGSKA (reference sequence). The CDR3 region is CSAAGGGGQFF. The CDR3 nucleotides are TGCAGTGCCGCAGGCGGAGGCGGGCAGTTCTTC.

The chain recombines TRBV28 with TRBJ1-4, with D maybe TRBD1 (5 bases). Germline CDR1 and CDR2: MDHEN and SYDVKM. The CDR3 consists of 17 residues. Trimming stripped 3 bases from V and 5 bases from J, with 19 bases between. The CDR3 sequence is CASSFRRGVGVNEKLFF. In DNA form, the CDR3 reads TGTGCCAGCAGTTTTAGGCGGGGGGTTGGAGTCAATGAAAAACTGTTTTTT.

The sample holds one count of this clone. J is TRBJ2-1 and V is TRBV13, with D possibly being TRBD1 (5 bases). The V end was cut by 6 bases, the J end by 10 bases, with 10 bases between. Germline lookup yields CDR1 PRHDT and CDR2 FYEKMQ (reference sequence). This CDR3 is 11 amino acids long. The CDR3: CASSRGSEQFF. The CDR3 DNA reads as TGTGCCAGCAGTAGGGGCAGCGAGCAGTTCTTC.

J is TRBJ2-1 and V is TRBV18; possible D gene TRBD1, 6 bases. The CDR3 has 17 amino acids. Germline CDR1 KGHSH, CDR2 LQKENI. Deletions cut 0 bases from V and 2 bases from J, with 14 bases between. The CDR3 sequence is CASSPPFRDKAYNEQFF. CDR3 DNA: TGTGCCAGCTCACCACCCTTCCGGGACAAGGCCTACAATGAGCAGTTCTTC.

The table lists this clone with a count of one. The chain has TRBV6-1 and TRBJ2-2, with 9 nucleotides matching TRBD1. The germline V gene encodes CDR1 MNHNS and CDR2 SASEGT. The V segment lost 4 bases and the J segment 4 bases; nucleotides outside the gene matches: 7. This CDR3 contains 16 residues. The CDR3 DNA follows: TGTGCCAGCAGTGTCAACCGGGACAGGGTCACCGGGGAGCTGTTTTTT. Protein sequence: CASSVNRDRVTGELFF.

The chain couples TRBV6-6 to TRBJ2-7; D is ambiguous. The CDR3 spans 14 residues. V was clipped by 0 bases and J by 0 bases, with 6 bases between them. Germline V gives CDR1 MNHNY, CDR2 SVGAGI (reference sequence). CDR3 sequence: CASSYSGDSYEQYF. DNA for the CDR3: TGTGCCAGCAGTTACTCTGGAGACTCCTACGAGCAGTACTTC.

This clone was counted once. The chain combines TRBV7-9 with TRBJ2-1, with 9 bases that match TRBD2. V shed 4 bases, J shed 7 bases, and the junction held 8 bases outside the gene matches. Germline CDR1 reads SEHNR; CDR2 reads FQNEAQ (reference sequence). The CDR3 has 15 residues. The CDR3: CASSSAREGKNEQFF. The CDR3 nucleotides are TGTGCCAGCAGCTCGGCGCGGGAGGGTAAAAATGAGCAGTTCTTC.